The 28 T cell receptor beta chains below all came from one sample that was sequenced in a study of T cell responses to AZD1222 COVID-19 vaccine (dated by TCRdb to about 2021). Library preparation employed the immunoSEQ multiplex PCR assay. TCRdb re-hosts the immuneACCESS table, in-frame sequences only. Its copies lack some clones; in the studies checked, an unresolved V gene accounts for under half of them, and the cause for the rest is not known. The table for this sample lists some 110,000 clones; around 94% of them were counted only once. In total, the top ten clones hold approximately 3.1% of the sample. Interpreted using the paper, the time point label stands for: baseline before first vaccination. The source material was peripheral blood, sampled on day 0 of AZD1222 vaccination. The receptors come from an adult in good health.

V is TRBV7-8 and J is TRBJ2-3; either TRBD1 or TRBD2 may fit D (5 bases each). V lost 5 bases and J 5 bases, leaving 17 bases between the germline ends. CDR1 is SGHVS, CDR2 FQNEAQ, per germline. CDR3 size: 15 residues. CDR3 DNA: TGTGCCAGCAGCCCATTTGGGGGTCGGGAAGATACGCAGTATTTT. Translation: CASSPFGGREDTQYF.

To note about this clone: In the same sample, other DNA sequences code for this CDR3. This rearrangement joins TRBV9 to TRBJ1-5; a weak D match, TRBD1 (6 bases). Germline CDR1 SGDLS, CDR2 YYNGEE. V shed 0 bases and J shed 5 bases, with 6 bases lying between them. This CDR3 is built from 13 residues. CDR3 amino acids: CASSVGTDQPQHF. CDR3 in DNA: TGTGCCAGCAGCGTAGGGACAGATCAGCCCCAGCATTTT.

This chain uses TRBV27 with TRBJ1-2; D is possibly TRBD1 (6 bases). The germline V and J ends were trimmed by 6 bases and 0 bases, with 11 bases remaining between them. The CDR3 covers 14 residues. In germline, CDR1 is MNHEY, CDR2 SMNVEV (reference sequence). The CDR3 spells CASSPWTANYGYTF. The CDR3, as DNA: TGTGCCAGCAGCCCTTGGACAGCTAACTATGGCTACACCTTC.

The rearrangement uses TRBV9 and TRBJ1-5; the D gene is possibly TRBD1 (6 bases). Trimming shortened V by 3 bases and J by 3 bases, and 16 bases separated the two germline ends. Per germline, CDR1 SGDLS and CDR2 YYNGEE. The CDR3 sequence is 16 residues long. Written as DNA, the CDR3 is TGTGCCAGCAGCGACGGGCGACAGGTCCCCAATCAGCCCCAGCATTTT. This sequence encodes CASSDGRQVPNQPQHF. Drawing the rest from reference TRBV9 and TRBJ1-5, the complete variable domain is DSGVTQTPKHLITATGQRVTLRCSPRSGDLSVYWYQQSLDQGLQFLIQYYNGEERAKGNILERFSAQQFPDLHSELNLSSLELGDSALYFCASSDGRQVPNQPQHFGDGTRLSIL.

The chain has TRBV4-1 and TRBJ2-1, with 8 bases identical to TRBD2. The CDR3 extends over 17 amino acids. Germline lookup yields CDR1 MGHRA and CDR2 YSYEKL. Germline trimming cut 0 bases from V and 9 bases from J; bases unmatched to any gene: 13. CDR3 protein: CASSQDSLAGSHGEQFF. CDR3 nucleotide sequence: TGCGCCAGCAGCCAAGATAGCCTAGCGGGCTCTCACGGTGAGCAGTTCTTC.

This clone was detected only once. The rearrangement uses TRBV5-5 and TRBJ1-5, with TRBD1 matching 8 bases. V dropped 3 bases and J dropped 7; count of bases not matched to a gene: 3. Germline loops: CDR1 SGHKS, CDR2 YYEKEE (reference sequence). The CDR3 covers 13 residues. In DNA, the CDR3 is TGTGCCAGCAGCTCGGACAGGGAACAGCCCCAGCATTTT. It yields the protein CASSSDREQPQHF.

The chain recombines TRBV27 with TRBJ2-2; D is unresolved. Germline V CDR1 and CDR2: MNHEY, SMNVEV (reference sequence). V shed 6 bases and J shed 7 bases, with 6 bases lying between them. The CDR3 length is 11 residues. This CDR3 reads CASRWVGELFF. CDR3 bases: TGTGCCAGCAGATGGGTCGGGGAGCTGTTTTTT.

The V and J genes are TRBV28 and TRBJ2-1; 8 positions match TRBD2. The V gene's germline CDR1 is MDHEN and CDR2 SYDVKM. The CDR3 is 15 residues long. Trimming removed 7 bases from V and 4 bases from J; junction bases left unmatched: 9. CDR3 coding DNA: TGTGCCAGCATCAAACTAGCGGCGGAGTACAATGAGCAGTTCTTC. It yields the protein CASIKLAAEYNEQFF.

V usage is TRBV11-3 and J usage is TRBJ1-1; D not certain. The CDR3 consists of 13 residues. CDR1 is SGHNT, CDR2 YENEEA, per germline. The germline V and J ends were trimmed by 4 bases and 0 bases, with 6 bases remaining between them. The CDR3 loop is CASSSNLNTEAFF. The CDR3 DNA reads TGTGCCAGCAGCTCCAATTTGAACACTGAAGCTTTCTTT. Complete variable domain (other parts from reference TRBV11-3 and TRBJ1-1): EAGVVQSPRYKIIEKKQPVAFWCNPISGHNTLYWYLQNLGQGPELLIRYENEEAVDDSQLPKDRFSAERLKGVDSTLKIQPAELGDSAVYLCASSSNLNTEAFFGQGTRLTVV.

This clone showed up just once. The genes are TRBV20-1 and TRBJ1-5; perhaps TRBD1 as D (6 bases). V gave up 3 bases and J gave up 3 bases, with 21 bases separating them. The CDR3 consists of 17 residues. In germline, CDR1 is DFQATT, CDR2 SNEGSKA (reference sequence). The CDR3 region is CSASAFRGTGFNQPQHF. Here the CDR3 DNA reads TGCAGTGCTAGTGCCTTCAGGGGTACGGGTTTCAATCAGCCCCAGCATTTT.

The CDR3 region is CATSRDRKGGAGQPQHF. The CDR3 DNA reads as TGTGCCACCAGCAGAGATCGTAAAGGAGGGGCCGGTCAGCCCCAGCATTTT. The rearrangement uses TRBV15 and TRBJ1-5; weak D call: TRBD1 (5 bases). The germline CDR1 and CDR2 sequences are LNHNV and YYDKDF (reference sequence). The CDR3 runs 17 residues. V was pared by 0 bases and J by 6 bases, with 18 bases between.

The chain uses TRBV27 and TRBJ2-7; D perhaps matches TRBD2 (5 bases). The CDR3 loop spans 14 amino acids. Germline CDR1 is MNHEY and CDR2 is SMNVEV (reference sequence). V lost 6 bases and J 1 base, leaving 13 bases between the germline ends. CDR3 residues: CASRLWESSYEQYF. The CDR3 bases are TGTGCCAGCAGACTCTGGGAGTCATCCTACGAGCAGTACTTC.

CDR3 sequence reads: CASSLGVSYEQYF. The CDR3 nucleotides are TGCGCCAGCAGCTTGGGAGTCTCCTACGAGCAGTACTTC. The chain recombines TRBV5-1 with TRBJ2-7; D gene uncertain. The germline V gene has CDR1 SGHRS and CDR2 YFSETQ. This CDR3 spans 13 amino acids. V lost 0 bases and J 0 bases, leaving 4 bases between the germline ends. Full variable domain (missing parts from reference TRBV5-1 and TRBJ2-7): KAGVTQTPRYLIKTRGQQVTLSCSPISGHRSVSWYQQTPGQGLQFLFEYFSETQRNKGNFPGRFSGRQFSNSRSEMNVSTLELGDSALYLCASSLGVSYEQYFGPGTRLTVT.

V and J are TRBV27 and TRBJ2-1; D may be TRBD1 (7 bases). The CDR3 extends over 15 amino acids. V shed 3 bases and J shed 0 bases, with 9 bases lying between them. Germline V gives CDR1 MNHEY, CDR2 SMNVEV (reference sequence). The CDR3 DNA reads TGTGCCAGCAGTTTTCAGGGGGGCTCCTACAATGAGCAGTTCTTC. Translation gives CASSFQGGSYNEQFF.

The V call is TRBV19, the J call TRBJ1-1; D remains ambiguous. V was clipped by 5 bases and J by 3 bases, with 13 bases between them. This CDR3 is built from 14 residues. The germline gives CDR1 LNHDA, CDR2 SQIVND (reference sequence). CDR3 amino acids: CASSFVVLDTEAFF. CDR3 nucleotide sequence: TGTGCCAGTAGTTTTGTGGTGCTGGACACTGAAGCTTTCTTT.

CDR3 nucleotides: TGTGCCAGCAGTCGGACAGGGCCCGCGGGAAACACCATATATTTT. It yields the protein CASSRTGPAGNTIYF. V gene TRBV6-5 combines with J gene TRBJ1-3; 8 nucleotides line up with TRBD1. The length of the CDR3 is 15 residues. V lost 5 bases and J lost 4; bases outside the gene matches: 7. Germline-derived CDR1 and CDR2 are MNHEY and SVGAGI.

This chain uses TRBV27 with TRBJ2-7; TRBD2 agrees at 7 bases. V gave up 5 bases and J gave up 7 bases; unmatched junction bases: 11. The germline V gene has CDR1 MNHEY and CDR2 SMNVEV (reference sequence). The CDR3 loop spans 14 amino acids. CDR3 DNA: TGTGCCAGCAGTATAGCGGGTCTACCGGTAGAGCAGTACTTC. Its translation is CASSIAGLPVEQYF.

This clone was recorded once. This rearrangement joins TRBV5-1 to TRBJ2-2; 9 bases map to TRBD1. The junction had 10 bases not matched to a gene; V was cut back by 8 bases and J by 5 bases. CDR1 SGHRS and CDR2 YFSETQ come from the germline V gene. This CDR3 is 15 amino acids long. The DNA for the CDR3 is TGCGCCAGTACGATGGGACAGGGAATGACCGGGGAGCTGTTTTTT. Its translation: CASTMGQGMTGELFF.

The V call is TRBV11-1, the J call TRBJ1-1; TRBD1 might be the D (6 bases). Germline loops: CDR1 SGHAT, CDR2 FQDESV (reference sequence). This CDR3 is 13 amino acids long. V was shortened by 4 bases and J by 6 bases, with 12 bases between the two germline ends. The CDR3 bases are TGTGCCAGCAGCTACCCGGACAGACCTGAAGCTTTCTTT. Translated, it gives CASSYPDRPEAFF.

This chain uses TRBV5-1 with TRBJ2-5, with 7 nucleotides matching TRBD1. The CDR3 extends over 14 amino acids. With V trimmed by 6 bases and J by 2 bases, 7 bases remained unmatched. Germline lookup yields CDR1 SGHRS and CDR2 YFSETQ. DNA of the CDR3: TGCGCCAGCAACCTCGGGACAGTACAAGAGACCCAGTACTTC. It translates to CASNLGTVQETQYF.

The gene calls are TRBV4-2 and TRBJ2-7; the D is unclear. In germline, CDR1 is LGHNA, CDR2 YNFKEQ. This CDR3 has 15 residues. V dropped 1 base and J dropped 0 bases, with 10 bases sitting between them. In DNA, the CDR3 is TGTGCCAGCAGCCAAGTATACGAGAGCTCCTACGAGCAGTACTTC. Translated, it gives CASSQVYESSYEQYF.

The chain has TRBV5-1 and TRBJ2-1, with 7 nucleotides matching TRBD2. Germline V gene data show CDR1 as SGHRS and CDR2 as YFSETQ. The ends lost 4 bases at V and 9 bases at J; junction bases unmatched: 4. This CDR3 contains 12 residues. The CDR3, as DNA: TGCGCCAGCAGCCAATTAGCGGGTGAGCAGTTCTTC. This encodes CASSQLAGEQFF.

This chain connects TRBV5-1 to TRBJ2-7; D possibly corresponds to TRBD2 (5 bases). V was cut by 6 bases and J by 4 bases, with 17 bases left in between. Germline-derived CDR1 and CDR2 are SGHRS and YFSETQ. This CDR3 is 14 amino acids long. The chain's CDR3 is CASKEGRPNYEQYF. DNA of the CDR3: TGCGCCAGCAAAGAGGGTAGACCAAATTACGAGCAGTACTTC.

V is TRBV6-6 and J is TRBJ2-7, with 11 bases matching TRBD2. CDR1 and CDR2 (germline): MNHNY, SVGAGI (reference sequence). J gave up 5 bases and V 6 bases, and 6 bases lay outside the gene matches. The length of the CDR3 is 14 residues. The CDR3 DNA reads TGTGCCAGCAGACTAGCGGGAGTGAACCACGAGCAGTACTTC. Translating gives CASRLAGVNHEQYF.

The genes are TRBV9 and TRBJ2-7, with 8 bases fitting TRBD1. CDR1 is SGDLS, CDR2 YYNGEE, per germline. V was pared by 1 base and J by 2 bases, with 2 bases of the junction left unmatched. This CDR3 spans 14 amino acids. The CDR3 DNA reads TGTGCCAGCAGCGTACGGGACAGGCCCTACGAGCAGTACTTC. Encoded protein: CASSVRDRPYEQYF.

The CDR3 spells CASSYSLGYEKLFF. The DNA of the CDR3 is TGTGCCAGCAGTTACTCCCTCGGTTATGAAAAACTGTTTTTT. This sequence joins TRBV6-5 and TRBJ1-4; D gene unclear. This CDR3 is built from 14 residues. The ends were cut back, 0 bases at V and 6 bases at J, with 8 bases in the middle. CDR1 and CDR2 (germline): MNHEY, SVGAGI.

This chain joins TRBV19 and TRBJ1-1, with a weak D call TRBD1 (5 bases). V dropped 2 bases and J dropped 5 bases, with 15 bases sitting between them. Germline lookup yields CDR1 LNHDA and CDR2 SQIVND (reference sequence). This CDR3 spans 15 amino acids. The CDR3 sequence is CASSIIHSRGTEAFF. The DNA for the CDR3 is TGTGCCAGTAGTATAATTCACAGCCGGGGGACTGAAGCTTTCTTT. Complete variable domain (other parts from reference TRBV19 and TRBJ1-1): DGGITQSPKYLFRKEGQNVTLSCEQNLNHDAMYWYRQDPGQGLRLIYYSQIVNDFQKGDIAEGYSVSREKKESFPLTVTSAQKNPTAFYLCASSIIHSRGTEAFFGQGTRLTVV.

Details on this clone: An end of the junction does not agree with germline; a read error may underlie this. The rearrangement links TRBV18 to TRBJ1-1; 10 bases are a match to TRBD1. The CDR3 contains 17 residues. Germline lookup yields CDR1 KGHSH and CDR2 LQKENI. CDR3 DNA sequence: TGTGCCAGCTCACCACTGGGGACAGGGGTCATGAAGACTGAAGCTTTCTTT. Amino acids: CASSPLGTGVMKTEAFF.